A selection of T cell receptor beta chains follows, all from one sample in a study of Ad26.COV2.S vaccination and SARS-CoV-2 variants. Some clones are missing from TCRdb's copy, which holds only in-frame ones; the method was immunoSEQ multiplex PCR. The data contain around 270,000 clones, roughly 87% of them singletons. Sequencing used peripheral blood, obtained in a trial of Ad26.COV2.S vaccine versus placebo. The receptors here all came from a person between 18 and 65 years old who received the Ad26.COV2.S COVID-19 vaccine or a placebo. Each CDR3 is given with its conserved first and last residue. The D gene is left open where the match is weak. Size tells how often a clone was seen (once, few, many) or the class of an expanded clone, and some rows leave it out.

clone size: NA
V gene: TRBV4-1
J gene: TRBJ1-2
D gene: NA
CDR3 protein: CASSQDSPGTNYGYTF
CDR3 DNA: TGCGCCAGCAGCCAAGATTCCCCAGGGACGAACTATGGCTACACCTTC

clone size: NA
V gene: TRBV9
J gene: TRBJ2-6
D gene: NA
CDR3 protein: CASSELGPGANVLTF
CDR3 DNA: TGTGCCAGCAGTGAATTAGGTCCTGGGGCCAACGTCCTGACTTTC

clone size: NA
V gene: TRBV5-1
J gene: TRBJ2-1
D gene: NA
CDR3 protein: CASAWGQDNYNEQFF
CDR3 DNA: TGCGCCAGCGCTTGGGGTCAGGACAACTACAATGAGCAGTTCTTC

clone size: NA
V gene: TRBV6-6
J gene: TRBJ2-1
D gene: NA
CDR3 protein: CASSLQGGSYNEQFF
CDR3 DNA: TGTGCCAGCAGTTTACAGGGAGGCTCCTACAATGAGCAGTTCTTC

clone size: NA
V gene: TRBV6-2/TRBV6-3
J gene: TRBJ2-3
D gene: TRBD2
CDR3 protein: CASTPQRGFTDTQYF
CDR3 DNA: TGTGCCAGCACCCCCCAGCGGGGATTCACAGATACGCAGTATTTT

clone size: NA
V gene: TRBV30
J gene: TRBJ2-1
D gene: TRBD2
CDR3 protein: CAWSLLAGAYNEQFF
CDR3 DNA: TGTGCCTGGAGTCTCCTAGCGGGGGCTTACAATGAGCAGTTCTTC

clone size: NA
V gene: TRBV4-3
J gene: TRBJ1-1
D gene: NA
CDR3 protein: CASSQAQGWNTEAFF
CDR3 DNA: TGCGCCAGCAGCCAAGCACAGGGCTGGAACACTGAAGCTTTCTTT

clone size: NA
V gene: TRBV6-2/TRBV6-3
J gene: TRBJ2-1
D gene: TRBD1
CDR3 protein: CASSPGQGPYNEQFF
CDR3 DNA: TGTGCCAGCAGTCCCGGACAGGGACCCTACAATGAGCAGTTCTTC

clone size: NA
V gene: TRBV27
J gene: TRBJ2-3
D gene: NA
CDR3 protein: CASSLAVTDTQYF
CDR3 DNA: TGTGCCAGCAGTTTAGCGGTCACAGATACGCAGTATTTT

clone size: NA
V gene: TRBV3-1/TRBV3-2
J gene: TRBJ1-4
D gene: NA
CDR3 protein: CASSQGGQRNEKLFF
CDR3 DNA: TGTGCCAGCAGCCAAGGAGGACAGAGAAATGAAAAACTGTTTTTT

clone size: NA
V gene: TRBV5-6
J gene: TRBJ2-7
D gene: TRBD2
CDR3 protein: CASSFGLAGVTTYEQYF
CDR3 DNA: TGTGCCAGCAGCTTTGGGCTAGCGGGGGTTACTACCTACGAGCAGTACTTC

clone size: NA
V gene: TRBV19
J gene: TRBJ2-2
D gene: NA
CDR3 protein: CASSMTDRFRGDTGELFF
CDR3 DNA: TGTGCCAGTAGTATGACCGACAGGTTCAGGGGAGACACCGGGGAGCTGTTTTTT

clone size: NA
V gene: TRBV4-1
J gene: TRBJ1-4
D gene: NA
CDR3 protein: CASSQDRRSGLANEKLFF
CDR3 DNA: TGCGCCAGCAGCCAAGATCGCCGTAGTGGTTTGGCTAATGAAAAACTGTTTTTT

clone size: NA
V gene: TRBV2
J gene: TRBJ2-3
D gene: NA
CDR3 protein: CASSNVGGLLDTQYF
CDR3 DNA: TGTGCCAGCAGTAATGTGGGGGGCCTTTTAGATACGCAGTATTTT

clone size: NA
V gene: TRBV5-1
J gene: TRBJ2-4
D gene: NA
CDR3 protein: CASSLSTGSSVQYF
CDR3 DNA: TGCGCCAGCAGCTTGTCGACCGGGTCAAGTGTTCAGTACTTC

clone size: NA
V gene: TRBV7-3
J gene: TRBJ2-3
D gene: TRBD2
CDR3 protein: CASSLRLTSGGKTDTQYF
CDR3 DNA: TGTGCCAGCAGCTTAAGACTGACTAGCGGGGGGAAGACAGATACGCAGTATTTT

clone size: NA
V gene: TRBV5-4
J gene: TRBJ1-2
D gene: TRBD1
CDR3 protein: CASSLVAGGFYGYTF
CDR3 DNA: TGTGCCAGCAGCTTGGTGGCAGGGGGCTTCTATGGCTACACCTTC

clone size: once
V gene: TRBV7-2
J gene: TRBJ2-3
D gene: NA
CDR3 protein: CASSPGRAFTDTQYF
CDR3 DNA: TGTGCCAGCAGCCCTGGACGGGCGTTCACAGATACGCAGTATTTT

clone size: NA
V gene: TRBV27
J gene: TRBJ2-3
D gene: TRBD2
CDR3 protein: CASSSTSGGTDTQYF
CDR3 DNA: TGTGCCAGCAGTTCCACTAGCGGGGGTACAGATACGCAGTATTTT

clone size: NA
V gene: TRBV13
J gene: TRBJ2-5
D gene: NA
CDR3 protein: CASSLGRGQTEETQYF
CDR3 DNA: TGTGCCAGCAGCTTAGGGCGGGGACAAACCGAAGAGACCCAGTACTTC

clone size: NA
V gene: TRBV2
J gene: TRBJ2-1
D gene: NA
CDR3 protein: CASRRQALSSYNEQFF
CDR3 DNA: TGTGCCAGCAGAAGACAGGCTCTAAGCTCCTACAATGAGCAGTTCTTC

clone size: NA
V gene: TRBV4-2
J gene: TRBJ2-1
D gene: NA
CDR3 protein: CASSQGSSGGLYNEQFF
CDR3 DNA: TGTGCCAGCAGCCAAGGATCGTCCGGGGGACTCTACAATGAGCAGTTCTTC